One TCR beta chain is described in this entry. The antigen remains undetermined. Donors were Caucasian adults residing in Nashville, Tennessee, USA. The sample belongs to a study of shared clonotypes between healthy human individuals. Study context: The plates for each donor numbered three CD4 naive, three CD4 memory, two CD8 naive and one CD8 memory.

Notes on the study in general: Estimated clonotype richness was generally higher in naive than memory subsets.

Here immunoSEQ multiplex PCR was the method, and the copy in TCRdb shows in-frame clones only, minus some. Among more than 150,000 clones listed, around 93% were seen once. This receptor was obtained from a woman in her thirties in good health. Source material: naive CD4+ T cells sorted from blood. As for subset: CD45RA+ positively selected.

As DNA, the CDR3 is TGTGCCAGCAACCCCCCAGGGGATGGTCAGCCCCAGCATTTT. Its protein is CASNPPGDGQPQHF. V is TRBV28 and J is TRBJ1-5, with a weak D call TRBD1 (6 bases). Trimming took 7 bases from V and 6 from J, leaving 16 bases between them. This CDR3 contains 14 residues. Germline V lookup: CDR1 MDHEN, CDR2 SYDVKM.